This TCR beta chain was observed in a study of cytomegalovirus exposure and HLA in healthy donors. Regarding the study as a whole: Both high specificity and high sensitivity reportedly marked the classifier's diagnosis of cytomegalovirus status. The study recorded 160 or so TCR beta chains that were cytomegalovirus-associated. Rarity marked most TCR sequences, yet some public TCRs occurred in many donors.

V dropped 0 bases and J dropped 1 base, with 14 bases sitting between them. Germline values: CDR1 SGHTS, CDR2 YDEGEE. The CDR3 consists of 18 residues. Data came from immunoSEQ multiplex PCR; TCRdb stores just in-frame clones and leaves some out. The sample records 240,000 or so clones, roughly 86% being singletons. Regarding this clone: What it binds is not known.

The source of this sequence is a woman in her twenties or thirties in good health and CMV-seropositive. The sample was PBMCs. The V and J genes are TRBV5-8 and TRBJ2-6; no reliable D call. The CDR3 is CASSLGAVKDSGANVLTF. CDR3 DNA: TGTGCCAGCAGCTTGGGGGCAGTTAAAGATTCTGGGGCCAACGTCCTGACTTTC.